This T cell receptor (beta chain) was sequenced during a study of T-cell memory formation after mild COVID-19. For the study at large: Clusters were largely donor specific.

The CDR3 has 14 amino acids. Per the germline V gene, CDR1 is SGHTA and CDR2 is FQGTGA. V lost 5 bases and J 0 bases, leaving 9 bases between the germline ends. MiXCR, applied by TCRdb to the 5' RACE reads, yields one record per CDR3 protein. The table has tens of thousands of distinct CDR3 sequences, 12% seen once; the top ten hold roughly 22%. At least ten counts were recorded for this clonotype. Its specificity is not known. Study-level findings and limits: Balance between CD4 and CD8 was seen in clones contracting day 15 to 85, and a CD4+ lean was seen in later expanders.

This receptor was taken from a man aged 18 to 35 who had mild COVID-19 (a few samples of this study predate the infection). Cell type and time point are not known. The sequenced sample was PBMCs or a T cell subset sorted from them (not recorded which). This chain links TRBV7-3 with TRBJ2-3; D is uncertain. CDR3 residues: CASSDIGSTDTQYF. Written as DNA, the CDR3 is TGTGCCAGCAGCGACATAGGTAGCACAGATACGCAGTATTTT.